This TCR beta chain is from a study of identical twins. TCRdb ran MiXCR on the 5' RACE reads and lists one entry per CDR3 protein. The data show roughly 490,000 distinct CDR3 sequences, approximately 14% seen once. Germline CDR1 and CDR2: SGHRS and YFSETQ. The ends were cut back, 1 base at V and 1 base at J, with 11 bases in the middle. The CDR3 consists of 15 residues. The data were also submitted as part of a second study, on yellow fever vaccine responses in identical twins.

The chain employs TRBV5-1 and TRBJ2-5; no firm D call. Input material: CD4+ T cells sorted from blood. The receptor was derived from a woman between 18 and 29 years old in good health. CDR3 residues: CASSLYPVSQETQYF. In DNA form, the CDR3 reads TGCGCCAGCAGCTTGTATCCGGTGAGCCAAGAGACCCAGTACTTC.